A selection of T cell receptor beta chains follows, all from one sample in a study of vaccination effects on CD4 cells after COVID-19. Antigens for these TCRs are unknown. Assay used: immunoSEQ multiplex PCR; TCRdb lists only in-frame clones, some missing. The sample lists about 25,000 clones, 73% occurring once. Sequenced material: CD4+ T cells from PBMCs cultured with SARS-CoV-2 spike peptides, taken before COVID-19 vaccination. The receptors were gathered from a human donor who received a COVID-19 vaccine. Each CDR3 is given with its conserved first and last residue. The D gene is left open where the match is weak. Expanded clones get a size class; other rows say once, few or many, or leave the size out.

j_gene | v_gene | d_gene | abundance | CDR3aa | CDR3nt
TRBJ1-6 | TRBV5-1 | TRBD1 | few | CASSLGQGSSSPLHF | TGCGCCAGCAGCTTGGGACAGGGATCTAGTTCACCCCTCCACTTT
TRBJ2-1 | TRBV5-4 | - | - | CASSSVLGKQFF | TGTGCCAGCAGCTCGGTCTTAGGGAAGCAGTTCTTC
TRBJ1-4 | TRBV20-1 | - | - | CSASEHATNEKLFF | TGCAGTGCCAGTGAACACGCAACTAATGAAAAACTGTTTTTT
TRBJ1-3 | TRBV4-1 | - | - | CASSQPGRDSGNTIYF | TGCGCCAGCAGCCAACCGGGTAGGGACTCTGGAAACACCATATATTTT
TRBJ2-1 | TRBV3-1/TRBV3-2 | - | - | CASSPSYGTGNEQFF | TGTGCCAGCAGCCCTTCATATGGGACTGGCAATGAGCAGTTCTTC
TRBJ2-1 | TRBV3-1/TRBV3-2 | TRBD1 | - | CASSHGTGVHEQFF | TGTGCCAGCAGCCACGGGACAGGGGTCCATGAGCAGTTCTTC
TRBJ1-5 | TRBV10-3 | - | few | CAISEFGVTTSSPNQPQHF | TGTGCCATCAGTGAGTTCGGGGTCACTACCTCTAGTCCCAATCAGCCCCAGCATTTT
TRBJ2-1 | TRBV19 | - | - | CASSMWTRDNEQFF | TGTGCCAGTAGTATGTGGACGCGCGACAATGAGCAGTTCTTC
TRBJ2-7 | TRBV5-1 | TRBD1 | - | CASSSGQGVSYEQYF | TGCGCCAGCAGCTCAGGACAGGGGGTTTCCTACGAGCAGTACTTC
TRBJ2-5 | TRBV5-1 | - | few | CASSLEPVQETQYF | TGCGCCAGCAGCTTGGAGCCAGTCCAAGAGACCCAGTACTTC
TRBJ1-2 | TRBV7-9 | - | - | CASSLAGNGYTF | TGTGCCAGCAGCTTAGCGGGGAATGGCTACACCTTC
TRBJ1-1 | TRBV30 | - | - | CAWSVSGSWNTEAFF | TGTGCCTGGAGTGTATCAGGATCGTGGAACACTGAAGCTTTCTTT
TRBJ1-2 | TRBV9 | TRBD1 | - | CASSSPTGGYGYTF | TGTGCCAGCAGCTCACCGACAGGGGGATATGGCTACACCTTC
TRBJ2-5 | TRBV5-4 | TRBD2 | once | CASSMEAGTSVYETQYF | TGTGCCAGCAGCATGGAGGCCGGGACTAGTGTCTACGAGACCCAGTACTTC
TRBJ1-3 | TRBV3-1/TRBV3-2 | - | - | CASSNTGNSGNTIYF | TGTGCCAGCAGCAATACGGGGAACTCTGGAAACACCATATATTTT
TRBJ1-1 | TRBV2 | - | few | CASWGEFGGGTEAFF | TGTGCCAGCTGGGGAGAATTTGGGGGCGGCACTGAAGCTTTCTTT
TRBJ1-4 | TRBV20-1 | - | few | CSASRDAEEKLFF | TGCAGTGCTAGTAGGGACGCCGAAGAAAAACTGTTTTTT
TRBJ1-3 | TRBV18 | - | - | CASSLQSGALGNTIYF | TGTGCCAGCTCCCTTCAATCAGGTGCCCTCGGAAACACCATATATTTT
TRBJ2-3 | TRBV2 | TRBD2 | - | CASRGPDEREVTDTQYF | TGTGCCAGCAGGGGGCCGGACGAGCGGGAAGTAACAGATACGCAGTATTTT
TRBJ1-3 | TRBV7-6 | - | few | CASSLLAGSGNTIYF | TGTGCCAGCAGCTTACTTGCGGGCTCTGGAAACACCATATATTTT
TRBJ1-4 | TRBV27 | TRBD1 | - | CASSLNYDRGYEKLFF | TGTGCCAGCAGTCTAAATTATGACAGGGGTTATGAAAAACTGTTTTTT
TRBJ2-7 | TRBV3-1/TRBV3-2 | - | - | CASSPETFKAYEQYF | TGTGCCAGCAGCCCAGAGACCTTCAAGGCCTACGAGCAGTACTTC
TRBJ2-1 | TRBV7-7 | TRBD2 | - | CASSLAGTSGNEQFF | TGTGCCAGCAGCCTAGCCGGGACTAGCGGCAATGAGCAGTTCTTC
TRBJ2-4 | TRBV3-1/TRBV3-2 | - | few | CASSQGTGPQNIQYF | TGTGCCAGCAGCCAAGGAACGGGACCGCAAAACATTCAGTACTTC
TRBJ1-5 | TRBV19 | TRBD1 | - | CASSITGQGDQPQHF | TGTGCCAGTAGTATCACGGGACAGGGCGATCAGCCCCAGCATTTT
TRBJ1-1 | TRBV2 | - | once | CASSYHSTEAFF | TGTGCCAGCAGTTACCACAGCACTGAAGCTTTCTTT
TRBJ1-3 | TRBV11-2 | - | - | CASSLSLGQPSSGNTIYF | TGTGCCAGCAGCTTAAGCCTTGGGCAGCCTAGCTCTGGAAACACCATATATTTT
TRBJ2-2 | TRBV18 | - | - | CASSPPGPTGELFF | TGTGCCAGCTCACCCCCAGGGCCCACCGGGGAGCTGTTTTTT
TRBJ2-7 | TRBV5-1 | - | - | CASSWAPGPYEQYF | TGCGCCAGCAGCTGGGCCCCCGGACCCTACGAGCAGTACTTC
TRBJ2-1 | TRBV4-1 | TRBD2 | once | CASSPGLEKTYNEQFF | TGCGCCAGCAGCCCTGGACTAGAAAAGACCTACAATGAGCAGTTCTTC
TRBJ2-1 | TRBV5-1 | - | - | CASSLGQLRDNEQFF | TGCGCCAGCAGCTTGGGACAGCTGAGAGACAATGAGCAGTTCTTC
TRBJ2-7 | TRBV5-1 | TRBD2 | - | CASSLVSSGGSYEQYF | TGCGCCAGCAGCTTGGTCTCTAGCGGGGGGAGCTACGAGCAGTACTTC
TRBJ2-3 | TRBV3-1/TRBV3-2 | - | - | CASSHPQGIQDTQYF | TGTGCCAGCAGCCACCCTCAGGGTATTCAGGATACGCAGTATTTT
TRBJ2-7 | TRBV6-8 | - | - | CASSKKPHPWEHTTYEQYF | TGTGCCAGCAGCAAAAAACCCCACCCCTGGGAACACACCACCTACGAGCAGTACTTC
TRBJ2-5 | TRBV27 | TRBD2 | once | CASSPTSGGARGTQYF | TGTGCCAGCAGTCCGACTAGCGGGGGGGCCAGGGGGACCCAGTACTTC
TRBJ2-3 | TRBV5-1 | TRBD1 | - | CASSLRSGQGADTQYF | TGCGCCAGCAGCTTGCGATCGGGACAGGGGGCAGATACGCAGTATTTT
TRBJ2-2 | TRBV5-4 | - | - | CASSLARQGNTGELFF | TGTGCCAGCAGCTTGGCCCGGCAGGGGAACACCGGGGAGCTGTTTTTT
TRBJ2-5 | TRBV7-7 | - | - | CASGAGNQETQYF | TGTGCCAGCGGCGCGGGGAACCAAGAGACCCAGTACTTC
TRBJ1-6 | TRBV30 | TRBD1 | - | CAWTLGQGTYGGSPLHF | TGTGCCTGGACCCTCGGACAGGGAACTTACGGGGGTTCACCCCTCCACTTT
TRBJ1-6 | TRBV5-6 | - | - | CASSQIEGYYNSPLHF | TGTGCCAGCAGCCAAATAGAAGGGTACTATAATTCACCCCTCCACTTT
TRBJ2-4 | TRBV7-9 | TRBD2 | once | CASSPSGGAGSQYF | TGTGCCAGCAGCCCTAGCGGGGGGGCAGGTTCTCAGTACTTC